The 22 T cell receptor beta chains listed next were all sequenced from one sample in a study of spatial heterogeneity in lung cancer. The study, taken as a whole, reports: For expanded intratumoral alpha and beta TCRs, counts tracked tumor mutation counts.

Antigens for these TCRs are unknown. The sample's time point: sample taken at primary tumor resection. Via MiXCR, TCRdb re-called the 5' RACE reads, giving one row per CDR3 protein. Of about 13,000 distinct CDR3 sequences listed, about 4.6% are singletons. The specimen was lung tumor tissue, collected at surgery. These receptors all stem from a male donor with early-stage non-small cell lung cancer.

This clonotype was seen a few times. Being off target in a library aimed at alpha chains, this beta chain has a size of little meaning. The rearrangement joins TRBV18 to TRBJ2-7; D is possibly TRBD2 (7 bases). V was cut by 2 bases and J by 3 bases, with 14 bases left in between. This CDR3 has 15 amino acids. The germline gives CDR1 KGHSH, CDR2 LQKENI. The CDR3 spells CASSPWRGQGYEQYF. In DNA, the CDR3 is TGTGCCAGCTCACCATGGCGGGGGCAAGGCTACGAGCAGTACTTC.

This clonotype was seen at least ten times. A library made for alpha chains picked up this beta chain off target, so its size means little. The chain uses TRBV5-1 and TRBJ1-1; TRBD1 matches 9 bases. Germline V gene sequence: CDR1 SGHRS, CDR2 YFSETQ. The CDR3 spans 15 residues. The trim removed 4 bases at V and 7 bases at J, leaving 11 bases unmatched. The CDR3 region is CASSLGQGGMGEAFF. The CDR3 region has the DNA TGCGCCAGCAGCCTGGGACAGGGAGGGATGGGTGAAGCTTTCTTT. The full variable domain, rest sourced from reference TRBV5-1 and TRBJ1-1, is KAGVTQTPRYLIKTRGQQVTLSCSPISGHRSVSWYQQTPGQGLQFLFEYFSETQRNKGNFPGRFSGRQFSNSRSEMNVSTLELGDSALYLCASSLGQGGMGEAFFGQGTRLTVV.

This clonotype was picked up many times. This beta chain turned up in a library designed for alpha chains; as an off-target read, its abundance says little. V and J are TRBV6-5 and TRBJ2-1, with 8 bases that match TRBD1. This CDR3 spans 12 amino acids. CDR1 and CDR2 (germline): MNHEY, SVGAGI. Losses at the gene ends were 6 bases for V and 6 bases for J; bases not matched to a gene: 1. CDR3 in DNA: TGTGCCAGCAGCACAGGGGGCAATGAGCAGTTCTTC. It encodes CASSTGGNEQFF.

This clonotype is deemed medium-sized (0.01 to 0.1%). Because the library targeted alpha chains, this beta chain is an off-target read whose size means little. The chain combines TRBV5-1 with TRBJ2-5; possibly TRBD2 for D (5 bases). The germline V gene encodes CDR1 SGHRS and CDR2 YFSETQ. The V end was cut by 0 bases, the J end by 0 bases, with 9 bases between. The CDR3 has 15 residues. The CDR3: CASSLDRGYQETQYF. The CDR3 region has the DNA TGCGCCAGCAGCTTGGACAGAGGGTACCAAGAGACCCAGTACTTC.

At least ten counts were recorded for this clonotype. Its ends do not fully match the called genes, so a read error is possible. This beta chain is a stray read from a library made for alpha chains; its abundance is not meaningful. This sequence joins TRBV7-9 and TRBJ2-1; D is perhaps TRBD1 (5 bases). Germline V gives CDR1 SEHNR, CDR2 FQNEAQ (reference sequence). The CDR3 has 12 residues. The CDR3 nucleotides read TGTGCCAGCAGCTTAGAGCGTACAGGCCAGTCCTTC. Its translation: CASSLERTGQSF.

This clonotype was detected many times. This beta chain is off target for a library built for alpha chains, so its abundance means little. This sequence joins TRBV2 and TRBJ2-5; D might be TRBD2 (6 bases). This CDR3 contains 15 residues. Germline loops: CDR1 SNHLY, CDR2 FYNNEI. The V and J ends lost 8 bases and 3 bases respectively, with 19 bases between them. In DNA, the CDR3 is TGTGCCAGCTTGCCGATTGCGGGACCCAAAGAGACCCAGTACTTC. This sequence encodes CASLPIAGPKETQYF.

A note on this clonotype: In a library made to pick up alpha chains, this beta chain is a stray read with a size that means little. The genes are TRBV6-5 and TRBJ1-6; 7 bases match TRBD1. Germline loops: CDR1 MNHEY, CDR2 SVGAGI. J gave up 5 bases and V 4 bases, and 5 bases lay outside the gene matches. This CDR3 spans 15 amino acids. This CDR3 is CASSWEQGNNSPLHF. The CDR3 nucleotides are TGTGCCAGCAGTTGGGAACAGGGGAATAATTCACCCCTCCACTTT.

This clonotype was counted at least ten times. For a library built for alpha chains, this beta chain is a stray read; little rests on its size. The chain joins TRBV20-1 to TRBJ2-3; D not resolved. CDR3 length: 15 residues. V lost 6 bases and J lost 1, with 17 bases in between. Germline V gives CDR1 DFQATT, CDR2 SNEGSKA (reference sequence). The CDR3 loop is CSAWIPSLGTDTQYF. DNA of the CDR3: TGCAGTGCGTGGATCCCGAGTCTGGGCACAGATACGCAGTATTTT.

This clonotype was seen ten or more times. Since it is a stray read in a library aimed at alpha chains, this beta chain has a size that is not meaningful. The rearrangement links TRBV5-1 to TRBJ1-3, with D hard to call. Germline CDR1 is SGHRS and CDR2 is YFSETQ. The CDR3 covers 13 residues. V was shortened by 0 bases and J by 0 bases, with 1 base between the two germline ends. CDR3 region: CASSLGSGNTIYF. The CDR3 coding sequence is TGCGCCAGCAGCTTGGGCTCTGGAAACACCATATATTTT.

This clonotype was observed many times. A library prepared for alpha chains yielded this beta chain as an off-target read; its size is of little meaning. The chain employs TRBV5-4 and TRBJ2-5, with 9 nucleotides matching TRBD2. The V gene's germline CDR1 is SGHNT and CDR2 YYREEE (reference sequence). CDR3 length: 15 residues. Trimming at V came to 0 bases and at J to 2 bases, leaving 2 bases not matched to a gene. CDR3 sequence: CASSLVLAGQETQYF. DNA of the CDR3: TGTGCCAGCAGCTTGGTTCTAGCGGGGCAAGAGACCCAGTACTTC.

This clonotype was detected many times. This beta chain appears as a stray read in a library generated for alpha chains; its size is not informative. The genes are TRBV6-5 and TRBJ1-2, with 8 bases lining up with TRBD1. This CDR3 is built from 16 residues. V shed 8 bases and J 2 bases; nucleotides not matched to a gene: 13. CDR1 and CDR2 (germline): MNHEY, SVGAGI. The CDR3 DNA reads as TGTGCCAGCTCCCGGGACAGGCGGAGTCCAAACTATGGCTACACCTTC. It is translated as CASSRDRRSPNYGYTF.

This clonotype came up many times. Being off target in a library aimed at alpha chains, this beta chain has a size of little meaning. V is TRBV5-5 and J is TRBJ1-2, with D maybe TRBD1 (6 bases). CDR1 and CDR2 from the germline V gene are SGHKS and YYEKEE (reference sequence). The CDR3 sequence is 15 residues long. Trimming removed 4 bases at V and 2 bases at J, with 15 bases between. CDR3 in amino acids: CASSTPGQKNYGYTF. The CDR3 DNA reads TGTGCCAGCAGCACACCGGGACAAAAAAACTATGGCTACACCTTC.

In its sample, this clonotype ranks as medium-sized. This beta chain is off target for a library built for alpha chains, so its abundance means little. The gene calls are TRBV7-2 and TRBJ1-6; tentative D call: TRBD1 (5 bases). This CDR3 is built from 14 residues. V dropped 8 bases and J dropped 7 bases, with 15 bases sitting between them. Germline V gives CDR1 SGHTA, CDR2 FQGNSA. CDR3 in DNA: TGTGCCAGCCAAGGGGTGATACGGAATTCACCCCTCCACTTT. The encoded protein is CASQGVIRNSPLHF.

This clonotype occurred many times. The library was prepared for alpha chains; this beta chain is a stray read, so its frequency means little. The chain combines TRBV6-5 with TRBJ1-3, with no clear D. This CDR3 is 15 amino acids long. Germline CDR1 MNHEY, CDR2 SVGAGI. The V gene lost 0 bases and the J gene lost 2 bases, with 8 bases spanning the gap. CDR3 nucleotides: TGTGCCAGCAGTTACTCTGTCCAGGCTGGAAACACCATATATTTT. Encoded protein: CASSYSVQAGNTIYF.

This clonotype appeared a few times. In a library made to pick up alpha chains, this beta chain is a stray read with a size that means little. The CDR3: CSAPDGHTQYF. Here the CDR3 DNA reads TGCAGTGCTCCTGACGGACATACGCAGTATTTT. The V and J genes are TRBV20-1 and TRBJ2-3; D is ambiguous. V lost 5 bases to trimming and J lost 7 bases, with 10 bases between them. Germline CDR1 reads DFQATT; CDR2 reads SNEGSKA (reference sequence). The CDR3 has 11 amino acids.

Many counts were recorded for this clonotype. This beta chain came through as a stray read in a library set up for alpha chains, and its size says little. This chain uses TRBV5-4 with TRBJ2-2; D may match TRBD1 or TRBD2 (5 bases each). There are 13 residues in the CDR3. The V gene's germline CDR1 is SGHNT and CDR2 YYREEE (reference sequence). The ends were cut back, 4 bases at V and 6 bases at J, with 10 bases in the middle. The chain's CDR3 is CASSRDVAGELFF. CDR3 sequence (DNA): TGTGCCAGCAGCCGGGACGTTGCCGGGGAGCTGTTTTTT.

In this sample, this clonotype turned up many times. Because the library targeted alpha chains, this beta chain is an off-target read whose size means little. The chain joins TRBV4-3 to TRBJ2-1; D ambiguous. From germline, CDR1 is LGHNA and CDR2 YSLEER. The CDR3 spans 15 residues. Trimming removed 4 bases at V and 6 bases at J, with 16 bases between. The CDR3 nucleotides are TGCGCCAGCAGCCCGACACCTTCACGGTTCAATGAGCAGTTCTTC. Residues: CASSPTPSRFNEQFF.

This clonotype showed up many times. As an off-target read in a library built for alpha chains, this beta chain has a frequency of little significance. This chain links TRBV2 with TRBJ2-4; D possibly corresponds to TRBD2 (5 bases). The CDR3 length is 12 residues. CDR1 is SNHLY, CDR2 FYNNEI, per germline. V gave up 2 bases and J gave up 15 bases, with 14 bases separating them. CDR3 coding DNA: TGTGCCAGCAGTGAACGCGACTGGACTTCGTACTTC. This sequence encodes CASSERDWTSYF. Using reference TRBV2 and TRBJ2-4 for the parts outside the CDR3, the full variable domain is EPEVTQTPSHQVTQMGQEVILRCVPISNHLYFYWYRQILGQKVEFLVSFYNNEISEKSEIFDDQFSVERPDGSNFTLKIRSTKLEDSAMYFCASSERDWTSYFGAGTRLSVL.

The table lists this clonotype with many counts. As an off-target read in a library built for alpha chains, this beta chain has a frequency of little significance. The chain combines TRBV10-1 with TRBJ2-7, with D possibly matching TRBD1 (6 bases). This CDR3 is built from 14 residues. V lost 3 bases and J lost 1, with 10 bases in between. Germline-derived CDR1 and CDR2 are WNHNN and SYGVQD (reference sequence). The CDR3 DNA is TGCGCCAGCAGTGACCGGGACACATCCTACGAGCAGTACTTC. Amino acids: CASSDRDTSYEQYF.

This clonotype was seen many times. This beta chain was picked up by a library intended for alpha chains and is off target, so its count carries little meaning. The chain combines TRBV5-1 with TRBJ1-2; D is possibly TRBD1 (6 bases). The CDR3 totals 14 residues. CDR1 and CDR2 from the germline V gene are SGHRS and YFSETQ. V lost 2 bases and J 8 bases, leaving 16 bases between the germline ends. The CDR3 nucleotides are TGCGCCAGCAGCTTCGGACAGCCCGAAGAGGGCTACACCTTC. This gives the protein CASSFGQPEEGYTF. Drawing the rest from reference TRBV5-1 and TRBJ1-2, the complete variable domain is KAGVTQTPRYLIKTRGQQVTLSCSPISGHRSVSWYQQTPGQGLQFLFEYFSETQRNKGNFPGRFSGRQFSNSRSEMNVSTLELGDSALYLCASSFGQPEEGYTFGSGTRLTVV.

There are many counts of this clonotype. Little can be read into the size of this beta chain, an off-target read in a library designed for alpha chains. This sequence joins TRBV20-1 and TRBJ2-2; 12 bases line up with TRBD2. The trim removed 5 bases at V and 8 bases at J, leaving 6 bases unmatched. This CDR3 region has 14 residues. Germline values: CDR1 DFQATT, CDR2 SNEGSKA (reference sequence). The CDR3 DNA is TGCAGTGCTCCCCTAGCGGGGGGGCCTGGGGAGCTGTTTTTT. Encoded protein: CSAPLAGGPGELFF.

This clonotype was observed many times. Being off target in a library aimed at alpha chains, this beta chain has a size of little meaning. The chain recombines TRBV7-2 with TRBJ2-7; 11 bases fit TRBD1. The length of the CDR3 is 14 residues. Germline V lookup: CDR1 SGHTA, CDR2 FQGNSA. V was clipped by 7 bases and J by 3 bases; unmatched bases: 5. The CDR3 DNA reads as TGTGCCAGCAAACGGGACAGGGGGATCTACGAGCAGTACTTC. The encoded protein is CASKRDRGIYEQYF. The full variable domain, completed using reference TRBV7-2 and TRBJ2-7, is GAGVSQSPSNKVTEKGKDVELRCDPISGHTALYWYRQSLGQGLEFLIYFQGNSAPDKSGLPSDRFSAERTGGSVSTLTIQRTQQEDSAVYLCASKRDRGIYEQYFGPGTRLTVT.